This T cell receptor beta chain was captured by sequencing in a study of T cell responses to AZD1222 COVID-19 vaccine (dated by TCRdb to about 2021). In terms of the full investigation: AZD1222 recipients whose second dose came at about 4 weeks and those whose second dose came at about 12 weeks were combined into one group, since spike-specific TCR depth and breadth did not differ between the two schedules. TCR sequencing was performed for over 230 trial participants, of whom approximately 200 were given two doses of AZD1222 and approximately 26 were given two doses of MenACWY control vaccine. Enrollment into the trials was organized by age into subgroups of 18-55, 56-69 and 70-plus years, and those subgroups contained about 150, 27 and 61 TCR-sequenced participants, respectively. The full study reports these points: Conclusions about previously exposed vaccinees are limited because only six or seven AZD1222 recipients were SARS-CoV-2 seropositive at baseline. No day 14 peak-response samples were available, so repertoires were characterized only after the peak T cell response. Participants were mostly white British, with more females than males. The authors suggested clonal diversity may have been underestimated. The 56-69-year group was small, and its depth increase did not reach significance, likely because of low power. After two AZD1222 doses, spike-specific TCR breadth and depth were significantly higher than at day 0 and than in MenACWY recipients. Epitopes outside the regions mutated in the B.1.351 and B.1.1.7 variants were reportedly recognized by nearly half of the unique spike-specific TCRs. The whole spike protein was spanned by vaccine-associated CD4 TCRs, and dominant responses were seen in regions 160-218 and 743-854.

The CDR3 regions of human TCRbeta chains were analyzed by immunosequencing. The original pipeline was this. Repertoire TCRs were matched against a reference library of SARS-CoV-2-specific TCRs generated with the MIRA antigen-specificity platform. Breadth was defined as the fraction of unique TCRs that were SARS-CoV-2-associated. Depth was defined as the fraction of total T cells that were SARS-CoV-2-associated. Using the MIRA data, each spike-specific TCR was mapped to the spike region that the TCR reacts to and placed in a CD4 or CD8 class. Log10-transformed breadth and depth values were compared by one-way ANOVA with Sidak's multiple comparisons tests. Entries here come from immuneACCESS through TCRdb and include only in-frame sequences with V and J called. Some clones fail to appear in such tables; in the studies checked, an unresolved V gene covers under half of the shortfall, and the cause of the remainder is unknown. That table supplies the V and J calls and clone size; D and trimming were determined from the DNA. In this sample the table shows 130,000 or so clones, 93% of which occur a single time. The ten largest account for 5.4% of the sample.

According to the study, the label for this sample's time point signals: baseline before first vaccination. Samples from vaccinated people were obtained from the UK trials COV001 and COV002, which included a single-blind randomized controlled phase 2/3 trial of AZD1222 (ChAdOx1 nCoV-19) in healthy adults. For TCRbeta chain sequencing, PBMC samples were collected from trial participants at day 0 and at day 28 after the second dose. From a lookup of the germline V gene (reference sequence), CDR1 and CDR2 are LNHNV and YYDKDF. V is cut by 0 bases and J by 6 bases, and the space between the germline ends is 15 bases. Its CDR3 holds 15 amino acids, cysteine through phenylalanine. Solely the CDR3 DNA is kept, with 45 bases framed from the first base. A note on this clone: Which antigen it targets is not known. Within one base of it there is no much larger clone, and no base qualities were kept.

Sequences were derived from peripheral blood, sampled on day 0 of AZD1222 vaccination. The chain couples TRBV15 to TRBJ2-7; the D gene remains uncertain. The source of this sequence is an adult in good health. The CDR3 corresponds to CATSRDPFGGGEQYF. The nucleotide sequence is TGTGCCACCAGCAGAGATCCCTTCGGCGGCGGCGAGCAGTACTTC.